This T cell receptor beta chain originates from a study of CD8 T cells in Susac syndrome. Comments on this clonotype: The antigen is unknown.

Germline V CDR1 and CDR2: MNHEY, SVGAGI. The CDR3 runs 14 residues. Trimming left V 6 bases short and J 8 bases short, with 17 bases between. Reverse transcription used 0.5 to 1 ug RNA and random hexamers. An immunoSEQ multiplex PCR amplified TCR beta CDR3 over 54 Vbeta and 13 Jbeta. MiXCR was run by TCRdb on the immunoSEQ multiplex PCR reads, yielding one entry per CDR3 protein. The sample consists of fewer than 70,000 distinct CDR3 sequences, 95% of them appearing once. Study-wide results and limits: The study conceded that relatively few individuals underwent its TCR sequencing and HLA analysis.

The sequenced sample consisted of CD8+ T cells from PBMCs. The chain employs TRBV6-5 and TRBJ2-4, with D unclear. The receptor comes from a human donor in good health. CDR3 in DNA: TGTGCCAGCAGCCTCAGTGGGTCGTCGGACATTCAGTACTTC. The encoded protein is CASSLSGSSDIQYF.